The 21 T cell receptor beta chains in this list originate from one sample, sequenced in a study of shared clonotypes between healthy human individuals. Assay: immunoSEQ multiplex PCR; the TCRdb copy retains only in-frame clones and omits some. Among 2 million to 2.5 million clones listed, roughly 91% were seen once. CD45RO-negative, CCR7-selected cells formed the naive CD8 fraction, which excluded terminally differentiated effector memory CD45RA+ cells. The sample comprised naive CD8+ T cells from PBMCs. These receptors all come from a young man in good health. Some clones in this sample may be carry-over from other donors' samples.

The V gene is TRBV5-5, the J gene TRBJ2-7; 8 nucleotides line up with TRBD1. Germline-derived CDR1 and CDR2 are SGHKS and YYEKEE (reference sequence). This CDR3 is built from 16 residues. The ends lost 4 bases at V and 2 bases at J; junction bases unmatched: 11. The CDR3 DNA reads as TGTGCCAGCAGCCTCCCCCAGGTACAGGGGGCCTACGAGCAGTACTTC. It encodes CASSLPQVQGAYEQYF. The variable domain in full, completed from reference TRBV5-5 and TRBJ2-7, reads DAGVTQSPTHLIKTRGQQVTLRCSPISGHKSVSWYQQVLGQGPQFIFQYYEKEERGRGNFPDRFSARQFPNYSSELNVNALLLGDSALYLCASSLPQVQGAYEQYFGPGTRLTVT.

The chain couples TRBV28 to TRBJ2-7, with 12 bases that match TRBD2. The germline V gene encodes CDR1 MDHEN and CDR2 SYDVKM. Trimming took 3 bases from V and 4 from J; bases not matched to a gene: 10. The CDR3 contains 17 residues. The CDR3 DNA reads TGTGCCAGCAGTTTTAACCCTAGCGGGAGGGAAGGTTACGAGCAGTACTTC. Protein sequence: CASSFNPSGREGYEQYF. The full variable domain, rest sourced from reference TRBV28 and TRBJ2-7, is DVKVTQSSRYLVKRTGEKVFLECVQDMDHENMFWYRQDPGLGLRLIYFSYDVKMKEKGDIPEGYSVSREKKERFSLILESASTNQTSMYLCASSFNPSGREGYEQYFGPGTRLTVT.

V usage is TRBV29-1 and J usage is TRBJ2-7; D is possibly TRBD1 or TRBD2 (5 bases each). The ends were cut back, 6 bases at V and 3 bases at J, with 30 bases in the middle. Germline V gene data show CDR1 as SQVTM and CDR2 as ANQGSEA. The CDR3 spans 18 residues. The CDR3 DNA reads as TGCAGCGTCCCCGGGGATCGCAGCCAGGGCCAGACCTACTACGAGCAGTACTTC. The encoded protein is CSVPGDRSQGQTYYEQYF.

The rearrangement links TRBV10-3 to TRBJ2-2; 7 bases match TRBD1. This CDR3 region has 19 residues. Germline values: CDR1 ENHRY, CDR2 SYGVKD. V lost 0 bases, J lost 0 bases, and 10 bases stayed unmatched. The CDR3 is CAISESPGQRSTNTGELFF. The CDR3 region has the DNA TGTGCCATCAGTGAGTCGCCGGGACAGCGGAGTACGAACACCGGGGAGCTGTTTTTT.

For the CDR3, the DNA is TGTGCCAGCAGAAACCAGGGGACTAATGAAAAACTGTTTTTT. Translation gives CASRNQGTNEKLFF. This chain uses TRBV2 with TRBJ1-4, with D possibly matching TRBD1 (6 bases). Germline V gene lookup returns CDR1 SNHLY and CDR2 FYNNEI. The V and J ends lost 6 bases and 2 bases respectively, with 10 bases between them. The CDR3 sequence is 14 residues long.

This chain connects TRBV28 to TRBJ1-5; TRBD1 matches 8 bases. The CDR3 contains 13 residues. V lost 6 bases and J lost 6; bases outside the gene matches: 4. Per germline, CDR1 MDHEN and CDR2 SYDVKM. Here the CDR3 reads CASRPDRAQPQHF. The DNA of the CDR3 is TGTGCCAGCAGACCGGACAGGGCTCAGCCCCAGCATTTT.

This chain joins TRBV27 and TRBJ2-5; perhaps TRBD1 as D (6 bases). With 7 bases removed from V and 5 bases from J, the gap between germline ends came to 14 bases. Germline values: CDR1 MNHEY, CDR2 SMNVEV (reference sequence). CDR3 length: 13 residues. The CDR3 nucleotides are TGTGCCAGCAAAAAGGAAAGGGGGGAGACCCAGTACTTC. Its translation: CASKKERGETQYF.

The chain recombines TRBV29-1 with TRBJ2-7; 7 bases agree with TRBD1. This CDR3 region has 12 residues. The V gene's germline CDR1 is SQVTM and CDR2 ANQGSEA. The V and J ends lost 7 bases and 4 bases, in that order; junction bases with no gene match: 7. The CDR3 nucleotides read TGCAGCGCGACAGGGAACGCATACGAGCAGTACTTC. Its protein product is CSATGNAYEQYF.

CDR3 coding DNA: TGTGCCAGCAGCCCGTCGGGGCAGGGGGCCGGTGGCTACACCTTC. Translating gives CASSPSGQGAGGYTF. V usage is TRBV7-2 and J usage is TRBJ1-2, with TRBD1 identical over 8 bases. The CDR3 is 15 residues long. Germline CDR1 is SGHTA and CDR2 is FQGNSA. J gave up 7 bases and V 5 bases, and 12 bases lay outside the gene matches.

The gene calls are TRBV15 and TRBJ2-3; 7 bases are shared with TRBD2. V lost 8 bases, J lost 5 bases, and 10 bases stayed unmatched. The CDR3 totals 14 residues. In germline, CDR1 is LNHNV, CDR2 YYDKDF (reference sequence). The CDR3 region has the DNA TGTGCCACCGCTTGGGGGAGGGCTGAAGATACGCAGTATTTT. It specifies CATAWGRAEDTQYF.

This clone has just a few counts. The chain couples TRBV10-3 to TRBJ2-1; the D call may be TRBD1 or TRBD2 (5 bases each). The V gene lost 2 bases and the J gene lost 8 bases, with 16 bases spanning the gap. CDR3 length equals 15 residues. The germline V gene has CDR1 ENHRY and CDR2 SYGVKD. CDR3: CAISEAAGLRDEQFF. In DNA form, the CDR3 reads TGTGCCATCAGTGAGGCTGCGGGCCTCAGGGATGAGCAGTTCTTC.

For this clone: Within the sample, other DNA sequences also encode this same CDR3. The rearrangement links TRBV10-1 to TRBJ1-2; D call uncertain. The CDR3 runs to 13 residues. V dropped 2 bases and J dropped 2 bases, with 6 bases sitting between them. Germline CDR1 WNHNN, CDR2 SYGVQD (reference sequence). CDR3 amino acids: CASSEGLNYGYTF. The CDR3 nucleotides are TGCGCCAGCAGTGAGGGACTGAACTATGGCTACACCTTC.

The CDR3 region is CASKKQGFNTGELFF. In DNA, the CDR3 is TGTGCCAGCAAGAAACAGGGTTTCAACACCGGGGAGCTGTTTTTT. The rearrangement links TRBV27 to TRBJ2-2, with a weak D call TRBD1 (6 bases). Germline CDR1 and CDR2: MNHEY and SMNVEV (reference sequence). V was cut by 7 bases and J by 2 bases, with 14 bases left in between. The CDR3 has 15 residues.

The chain links TRBV7-6 to TRBJ2-2, with 12 bases lining up with TRBD2. V lost 5 bases, J lost 7 bases, and 8 bases stayed unmatched. The CDR3 spans 16 residues. Germline values: CDR1 SGHVS, CDR2 FNYEAQ. The CDR3 region has the DNA TGTGCCAGCAGCATCCGACTAGCGGGAGTGGGCGGGGAGCTGTTTTTT. This gives the protein CASSIRLAGVGGELFF. Together with reference TRBV7-6 and TRBJ2-2, the CDR3 gives the full variable domain: GAGVSQSPRYKVTKRGQDVALRCDPISGHVSLYWYRQALGQGPEFLTYFNYEAQQDKSGLPNDRFSAERPEGSISTLTIQRTEQRDSAMYRCASSIRLAGVGGELFFGEGSRLTVL.

Notes on this clone: Additional DNA sequences in this sample encode the identical CDR3. The chain joins TRBV4-1 to TRBJ1-1; D call uncertain. The germline V gene encodes CDR1 MGHRA and CDR2 YSYEKL. V was cut by 1 base and J by 0 bases, with 9 bases left in between. This CDR3 spans 15 amino acids. CDR3 sequence reads: CASSQAGWLNTEAFF. DNA of the CDR3: TGCGCCAGCAGCCAAGCTGGTTGGCTGAACACTGAAGCTTTCTTT.

This rearrangement joins TRBV5-1 to TRBJ1-5; D call uncertain. Germline CDR1 SGHRS, CDR2 YFSETQ. The V gene lost 0 bases and the J gene lost 6 bases, with 13 bases spanning the gap. This CDR3 region has 15 residues. CDR3 sequence reads: CASSLDGSLGQPQHF. DNA for the CDR3: TGCGCCAGCAGCTTGGACGGGTCTTTGGGTCAGCCCCAGCATTTT.

The V gene is TRBV9, the J gene TRBJ2-7; weak D call: TRBD1 (6 bases). The V gene lost 0 bases and the J gene lost 3 bases, with 13 bases spanning the gap. The CDR3 length is 15 residues. From germline, CDR1 is SGDLS and CDR2 YYNGEE. CDR3 loop: CASSVGAGARYEQYF. The DNA for the CDR3 is TGTGCCAGCAGCGTAGGGGCAGGGGCCCGCTACGAGCAGTACTTC. Filled out from reference TRBV9 and TRBJ2-7, the complete variable domain reads DSGVTQTPKHLITATGQRVTLRCSPRSGDLSVYWYQQSLDQGLQFLIQYYNGEERAKGNILERFSAQQFPDLHSELNLSSLELGDSALYFCASSVGAGARYEQYFGPGTRLTVT.

This clone came up once. The rearrangement joins TRBV6-5 to TRBJ2-4, with 7 bases aligning to TRBD2. There are 13 residues in the CDR3. The junction had 7 bases not matched to a gene; V was cut back by 6 bases and J by 8 bases. Germline V gene data show CDR1 as MNHEY and CDR2 as SVGAGI. As DNA, the CDR3 is TGTGCCAGCAGCGCGGGAGTTTGGTACATTCAGTACTTC. Translation gives CASSAGVWYIQYF.

The chain has TRBV11-2 and TRBJ1-1, with 12 bases matching TRBD1. The germline V gene encodes CDR1 SGHAT and CDR2 FQNNGV. The trim removed 4 bases at V and 6 bases at J, leaving 6 bases unmatched. The CDR3 is made up of 15 amino acids. Here the CDR3 reads CASSSSGTGGPEAFF. In nucleotides, the CDR3 is TGTGCCAGCAGCTCGTCCGGGACAGGGGGCCCTGAAGCTTTCTTT. The full variable domain, with the rest looked up from reference TRBV11-2 and TRBJ1-1, is EAGVAQSPRYKIIEKRQSVAFWCNPISGHATLYWYQQILGQGPKLLIQFQNNGVVDDSQLPKDRFSAERLKGVDSTLKIQPAKLEDSAVYLCASSSSGTGGPEAFFGQGTRLTVV.

The rearrangement joins TRBV15 to TRBJ2-7; 8 bases fit TRBD2. Per the germline V gene, CDR1 is LNHNV and CDR2 is YYDKDF (reference sequence). V dropped 3 bases and J dropped 0; count of bases not matched to a gene: 7. CDR3 length: 16 amino acids. CDR3 DNA sequence: TGTGCCACCAGCAGGGAGACTAGCGAGACCTCCTACGAGCAGTACTTC. Residues: CATSRETSETSYEQYF.

V usage is TRBV29-1 and J usage is TRBJ2-2; D possibly corresponds to TRBD2 (5 bases). The V and J ends lost 7 bases and 0 bases respectively, with 9 bases between them. The CDR3 contains 13 residues. Germline CDR1 SQVTM, CDR2 ANQGSEA. The DNA of the CDR3 is TGCAGCGCCCAGCGGACGAACACCGGGGAGCTGTTTTTT. Amino acids: CSAQRTNTGELFF.